These T cell receptor beta chains were read from a single sample in a study of blood T cell repertoires in COVID-19. Here immunoSEQ multiplex PCR was the method, and the copy in TCRdb shows in-frame clones only, minus some. The sample shows about 200,000 clones, 70% to 90% of them seen only once. The sample comprised peripheral blood. The receptors were gathered from a man between 45 and 60 years old with COVID-19, enrolled during active disease. Both conserved end residues are part of each CDR3. The D gene is left open where the match is weak. Only part of the rows carry a size: once, few, many, or a class if the clone is expanded.

j_gene: TRBJ2-1; d_gene: TRBD2; v_gene: TRBV19; abundance: NA; len: 14; CDR3aa: CASTPGLAVQGQFF; CDR3nt: TGTGCCAGTACCCCGGGACTAGCGGTCCAGGGGCAGTTCTTC
j_gene: TRBJ1-5; d_gene: TRBD1; v_gene: TRBV5-1; abundance: NA; len: 17; CDR3aa: CASSLEGGANGNQPQHF; CDR3nt: TGCGCCAGCAGCTTGGAAGGGGGCGCGAATGGCAATCAGCCCCAGCATTTT
j_gene: TRBJ1-5; d_gene: NA; v_gene: TRBV6-5; abundance: NA; len: 14; CDR3aa: CASRQDSNNQPQHF; CDR3nt: TGTGCCAGCAGACAAGACTCAAACAATCAGCCCCAGCATTTT
j_gene: TRBJ2-2; d_gene: NA; v_gene: TRBV5-8; abundance: NA; len: 15; CDR3aa: CASSLLAVFTRELFF; CDR3nt: TGTGCCAGCAGCTTGTTGGCGGTGTTTACCAGGGAGCTGTTTTTT
j_gene: TRBJ1-5; d_gene: NA; v_gene: TRBV6-5; abundance: NA; len: 15; CDR3aa: CASSYPGLHNQPQHF; CDR3nt: TGTGCCAGCAGTTACCCGGGACTGCACAATCAGCCCCAGCATTTT
j_gene: TRBJ2-7; d_gene: TRBD1; v_gene: TRBV19; abundance: NA; len: 15; CDR3aa: CATSDRDGSSYEQYF; CDR3nt: TGTGCCACCTCGGACAGGGACGGGAGCTCCTACGAGCAGTACTTC
j_gene: TRBJ2-1; d_gene: TRBD1; v_gene: TRBV5-5; abundance: NA; len: 15; CDR3aa: CASSLAGQDYNEQFF; CDR3nt: TGTGCCAGCAGCTTGGCGGGACAGGATTACAATGAGCAGTTCTTC
j_gene: TRBJ1-4; d_gene: TRBD1; v_gene: TRBV19; abundance: NA; len: 16; CDR3aa: CASSINSGQGNEKLFF; CDR3nt: TGTGCCAGTAGTATTAATAGTGGACAGGGGAATGAAAAACTGTTTTTT
j_gene: TRBJ2-7; d_gene: TRBD1; v_gene: TRBV15; abundance: NA; len: 16; CDR3aa: CATSRGSTGSSYEQYF; CDR3nt: TGTGCCACCAGCAGAGGATCGACAGGGAGCTCCTACGAGCAGTACTTC
j_gene: TRBJ1-1; d_gene: TRBD1; v_gene: TRBV27; abundance: NA; len: 14; CDR3aa: CASSFRGRYTEAFF; CDR3nt: TGTGCCAGCAGTTTCAGGGGGCGGTACACTGAAGCTTTCTTT
j_gene: TRBJ1-4; d_gene: NA; v_gene: TRBV27; abundance: NA; len: 14; CDR3aa: CASRSRTTNEKLFF; CDR3nt: TGTGCCAGCAGGTCCAGGACAACTAATGAAAAACTGTTTTTT
j_gene: TRBJ2-3; d_gene: NA; v_gene: TRBV27; abundance: NA; len: 17; CDR3aa: CASSVGWGRRSTDTQYF; CDR3nt: TGTGCCAGCAGTGTGGGTTGGGGCAGAAGGTCCACAGATACGCAGTATTTT
j_gene: TRBJ1-2; d_gene: TRBD1; v_gene: TRBV5-6; abundance: NA; len: 16; CDR3aa: CASSADRVGQDYGYTF; CDR3nt: TGTGCCAGCAGCGCTGACAGGGTCGGACAGGACTATGGCTACACCTTC
j_gene: TRBJ2-5; d_gene: TRBD2; v_gene: TRBV19; abundance: once; len: 19; CDR3aa: CASSIDGLAGASFRETQYF; CDR3nt: TGTGCCAGTAGTATTGACGGACTAGCGGGAGCCAGTTTCCGAGAGACCCAGTACTTC
j_gene: TRBJ2-3; d_gene: TRBD2; v_gene: TRBV3-1/TRBV3-2; abundance: NA; len: 15; CDR3aa: CASSLYSGGADTQYF; CDR3nt: TGTGCCAGCAGCCTGTATAGCGGGGGCGCAGATACGCAGTATTTT
j_gene: TRBJ2-1; d_gene: TRBD2; v_gene: TRBV28; abundance: once; len: 15; CDR3aa: CASSFVAGAGNEQFF; CDR3nt: TGTGCCAGCAGTTTTGTAGCGGGGGCGGGTAATGAGCAGTTCTTC
j_gene: TRBJ1-2; d_gene: TRBD1; v_gene: TRBV3-1/TRBV3-2; abundance: NA; len: 15; CDR3aa: CASSPNQGQAYGYTF; CDR3nt: TGTGCCAGCAGCCCAAACCAGGGACAGGCCTATGGCTACACCTTC
j_gene: TRBJ2-2; d_gene: TRBD1; v_gene: TRBV18; abundance: NA; len: 15; CDR3aa: CASSQSTGEPGELFF; CDR3nt: TGTGCCAGCTCACAATCGACAGGGGAGCCCGGGGAGCTGTTTTTT
j_gene: TRBJ2-3; d_gene: TRBD2; v_gene: TRBV5-1; abundance: NA; len: 16; CDR3aa: CASSLVSTSPTDTQYF; CDR3nt: TGCGCCAGCAGCTTGGTATCGACTAGCCCCACAGATACGCAGTATTTT
j_gene: TRBJ1-5; d_gene: TRBD1; v_gene: TRBV7-9; abundance: NA; len: 14; CDR3aa: CASSLSTGNQPQHF; CDR3nt: TGTGCCAGCAGCTTATCGACAGGGAATCAGCCCCAGCATTTT
j_gene: TRBJ2-3; d_gene: TRBD2; v_gene: TRBV4-3; abundance: NA; len: 17; CDR3aa: CASSHSPGLAGTDTQYF; CDR3nt: TGCGCCAGCAGCCACTCACCGGGACTAGCGGGCACAGATACGCAGTATTTT
j_gene: TRBJ2-7; d_gene: NA; v_gene: TRBV10-2; abundance: NA; len: 14; CDR3aa: CASSERGNTYEQYF; CDR3nt: TGCGCCAGCAGTGAAAGGGGCAATACGTACGAGCAGTACTTC
j_gene: TRBJ2-7; d_gene: TRBD1; v_gene: TRBV25-1; abundance: few; len: 14; CDR3aa: CASSDVGTAYEQYF; CDR3nt: TGTGCCAGCAGTGACGTAGGGACAGCCTACGAGCAGTACTTC
j_gene: TRBJ1-5; d_gene: NA; v_gene: TRBV19; abundance: NA; len: 15; CDR3aa: CASRTTENSNQPQHF; CDR3nt: TGTGCCAGTAGAACGACAGAAAATAGCAATCAGCCCCAGCATTTT
j_gene: TRBJ2-1; d_gene: TRBD2; v_gene: TRBV6-1; abundance: NA; len: 17; CDR3aa: CASSEGALAGDADEQFF; CDR3nt: TGTGCCAGCAGTGAAGGGGCTCTAGCGGGAGATGCGGATGAGCAGTTCTTC
j_gene: TRBJ2-7; d_gene: TRBD1; v_gene: TRBV5-4; abundance: many; len: 15; CDR3aa: CASSLRAGQGNEQYF; CDR3nt: TGTGCCAGCAGCTTGAGGGCCGGACAGGGTAACGAGCAGTACTTC
j_gene: TRBJ1-4; d_gene: TRBD1; v_gene: TRBV3-1/TRBV3-2; abundance: NA; len: 17; CDR3aa: CASSQEGQDATNEKLFF; CDR3nt: TGTGCCAGCAGCCAAGAAGGACAGGACGCAACTAATGAAAAACTGTTTTTT
j_gene: TRBJ2-1; d_gene: NA; v_gene: TRBV29-1; abundance: NA; len: 13; CDR3aa: CSVEAGQYNEQFF; CDR3nt: TGCAGCGTTGAAGCAGGACAGTACAATGAGCAGTTCTTC
j_gene: TRBJ2-7; d_gene: NA; v_gene: TRBV5-6; abundance: NA; len: 15; CDR3aa: CASSATGKSSYEQYF; CDR3nt: TGTGCCAGCAGCGCCACAGGGAAAAGCTCCTACGAGCAGTACTTC
j_gene: TRBJ2-5; d_gene: NA; v_gene: TRBV3-1/TRBV3-2; abundance: NA; len: 16; CDR3aa: CASSLRLVGAGETQYF; CDR3nt: TGTGCCAGCAGCCTTCGTCTCGTTGGGGCCGGGGAGACCCAGTACTTC
j_gene: TRBJ2-1; d_gene: TRBD1; v_gene: TRBV6-5; abundance: NA; len: 15; CDR3aa: CASRRGQGGSYEQFF; CDR3nt: TGTGCCAGCAGGAGAGGACAGGGGGGTTCGTATGAGCAGTTCTTC
j_gene: TRBJ2-7; d_gene: TRBD1; v_gene: TRBV10-3; abundance: NA; len: 13; CDR3aa: CAIVDRSGYEQYF; CDR3nt: TGTGCCATCGTGGACAGGAGCGGCTACGAGCAGTACTTC
j_gene: TRBJ1-4; d_gene: TRBD1; v_gene: TRBV2; abundance: NA; len: 14; CDR3aa: CASFTGATNEKLFF; CDR3nt: TGTGCCAGTTTCACAGGGGCAACTAATGAAAAACTGTTTTTT
j_gene: TRBJ2-7; d_gene: NA; v_gene: TRBV7-2; abundance: NA; len: 15; CDR3aa: CASSPVRGGSYEQYF; CDR3nt: TGTGCCAGCAGCCCCGTAAGGGGTGGCTCCTACGAGCAGTACTTC
j_gene: TRBJ1-2; d_gene: NA; v_gene: TRBV28; abundance: NA; len: 12; CDR3aa: CASSGSNYGYTF; CDR3nt: TGTGCCAGCAGTGGCAGTAACTATGGCTACACCTTC
j_gene: TRBJ2-7; d_gene: NA; v_gene: TRBV5-4; abundance: NA; len: 12; CDR3aa: CASSFNSIEQYF; CDR3nt: TGTGCCAGCAGCTTCAATAGTATTGAGCAGTACTTC
j_gene: TRBJ2-3; d_gene: TRBD2; v_gene: TRBV6-5; abundance: once; len: 15; CDR3aa: CASSPDPSGSDTQYF; CDR3nt: TGTGCCAGCAGTCCAGACCCTAGCGGTTCAGATACGCAGTATTTT
j_gene: TRBJ2-7; d_gene: TRBD1; v_gene: TRBV5-1; abundance: NA; len: 15; CDR3aa: CASSLAPTGGGEQYF; CDR3nt: TGCGCCAGCAGCTTGGCTCCAACAGGGGGCGGCGAGCAGTACTTC
j_gene: TRBJ2-5; d_gene: NA; v_gene: TRBV7-8; abundance: once; len: 13; CDR3aa: CASSLQGEETQYF; CDR3nt: TGTGCCAGCAGCTTACAGGGCGAGGAGACCCAGTACTTC
j_gene: TRBJ2-7; d_gene: TRBD1; v_gene: TRBV3-1/TRBV3-2; abundance: NA; len: 15; CDR3aa: CASSQPGQYYAEQYF; CDR3nt: TGTGCCAGCAGCCAACCGGGACAGTACTACGCGGAGCAGTACTTC
j_gene: TRBJ1-2; d_gene: NA; v_gene: TRBV21-1; abundance: NA; len: 14; CDR3aa: CASSIPTLGGGYTF; CDR3nt: TGTGCCAGCAGCATCCCGACGCTCGGCGGTGGCTACACCTTC
j_gene: TRBJ1-6; d_gene: NA; v_gene: TRBV6-5; abundance: NA; len: 15; CDR3aa: CASSYSAGLNSPLHF; CDR3nt: TGTGCCAGCAGTTACTCGGCAGGGCTTAATTCACCCCTCCACTTT
j_gene: TRBJ2-7; d_gene: NA; v_gene: TRBV29-1; abundance: NA; len: 12; CDR3aa: CSVGGTSYEQYF; CDR3nt: TGCAGCGTTGGGGGGACTTCCTACGAGCAGTACTTC
j_gene: TRBJ2-2; d_gene: TRBD1; v_gene: TRBV11-2; abundance: NA; len: 13; CDR3aa: CAGQRDRAGELFF; CDR3nt: TGTGCCGGACAACGGGACAGGGCCGGGGAGCTGTTTTTT
j_gene: TRBJ2-2; d_gene: TRBD2; v_gene: TRBV19; abundance: NA; len: 20; CDR3aa: CASNTRILGTSGRGAGELFF; CDR3nt: TGTGCCAGTAACACCCGAATTCTCGGGACTAGCGGGAGGGGTGCCGGGGAGCTGTTTTTT
j_gene: TRBJ2-5; d_gene: TRBD2; v_gene: TRBV29-1; abundance: NA; len: 16; CDR3aa: CSVEKRRLAEQETQYF; CDR3nt: TGCAGCGTTGAAAAACGGAGACTAGCCGAACAAGAGACCCAGTACTTC
j_gene: TRBJ2-7; d_gene: NA; v_gene: TRBV6-6; abundance: NA; len: 13; CDR3aa: CASSYRGSFEQYF; CDR3nt: TGTGCCAGCAGTTACCGGGGATCCTTCGAGCAGTACTTC
j_gene: TRBJ2-5; d_gene: TRBD2; v_gene: TRBV6-2/TRBV6-3; abundance: NA; len: 14; CDR3aa: CASSLSGGGETQYF; CDR3nt: TGTGCCAGCAGTTTAAGTGGCGGGGGGGAGACCCAGTACTTC
j_gene: TRBJ1-5; d_gene: TRBD1; v_gene: TRBV28; abundance: NA; len: 17; CDR3aa: CASSLLKQGASNQPQHF; CDR3nt: TGTGCCAGCAGTTTACTGAAACAGGGGGCTAGCAATCAGCCCCAGCATTTT
j_gene: TRBJ2-2; d_gene: NA; v_gene: TRBV23-1; abundance: NA; len: 17; CDR3aa: CASALDRNPTNTGELFF; CDR3nt: TGCGCCAGCGCCCTTGACAGGAACCCAACGAACACCGGGGAGCTGTTTTTT
j_gene: TRBJ1-2; d_gene: NA; v_gene: TRBV5-8; abundance: NA; len: 14; CDR3aa: CASSHRGVVYGYTF; CDR3nt: TGTGCCAGCAGTCACCGGGGGGTAGTCTATGGCTACACCTTC
j_gene: TRBJ1-3; d_gene: NA; v_gene: TRBV2; abundance: few; len: 13; CDR3aa: CASSEISGNTIYF; CDR3nt: TGTGCCAGCAGTGAAATTTCAGGAAACACCATATATTTT
j_gene: TRBJ2-2; d_gene: NA; v_gene: TRBV19; abundance: NA; len: 14; CDR3aa: CASSTSGFTGELFF; CDR3nt: TGTGCCAGTAGTACCAGCGGGTTCACCGGGGAGCTGTTTTTT
j_gene: TRBJ2-1; d_gene: TRBD1; v_gene: TRBV20-1; abundance: NA; len: 15; CDR3aa: CSASGDRRQYNEQFF; CDR3nt: TGCAGTGCCAGTGGGGACAGGCGCCAATACAATGAGCAGTTCTTC
j_gene: TRBJ2-7; d_gene: TRBD2; v_gene: TRBV3-1/TRBV3-2; abundance: NA; len: 15; CDR3aa: CASSRGLLAGGEQYF; CDR3nt: TGTGCCAGCAGCCGCGGTCTTCTAGCGGGAGGGGAGCAGTACTTC